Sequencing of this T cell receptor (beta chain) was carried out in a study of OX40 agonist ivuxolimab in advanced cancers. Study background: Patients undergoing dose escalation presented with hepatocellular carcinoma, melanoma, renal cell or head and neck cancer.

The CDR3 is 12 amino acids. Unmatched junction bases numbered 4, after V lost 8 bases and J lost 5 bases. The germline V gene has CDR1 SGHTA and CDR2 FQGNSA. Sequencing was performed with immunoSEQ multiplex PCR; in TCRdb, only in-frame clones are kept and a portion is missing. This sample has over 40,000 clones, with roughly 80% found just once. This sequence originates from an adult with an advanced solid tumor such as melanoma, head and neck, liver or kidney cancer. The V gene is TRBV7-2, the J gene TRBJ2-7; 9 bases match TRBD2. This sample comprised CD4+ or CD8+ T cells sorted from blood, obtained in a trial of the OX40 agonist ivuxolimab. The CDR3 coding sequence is TGTGCCAGCGGGGGACTAGCCCACGAGCAGTACTTC. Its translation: CASGGLAHEQYF.